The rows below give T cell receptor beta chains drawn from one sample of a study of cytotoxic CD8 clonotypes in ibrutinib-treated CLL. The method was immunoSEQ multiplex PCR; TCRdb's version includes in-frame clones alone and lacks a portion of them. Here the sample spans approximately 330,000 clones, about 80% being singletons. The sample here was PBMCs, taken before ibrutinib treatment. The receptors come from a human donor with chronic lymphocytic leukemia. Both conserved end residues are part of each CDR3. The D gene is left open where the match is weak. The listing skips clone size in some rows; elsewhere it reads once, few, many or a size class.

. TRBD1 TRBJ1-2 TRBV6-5 TGTGCCAGCAGTTACTCGATGCTGACAGGGGGAAATGGCTACACCTTC CASSYSMLTGGNGYTF
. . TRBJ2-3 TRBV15 TGTGCCACCAGCAGAGTCGGTGCTACGGGTACGCAGTATTTT CATSRVGATGTQYF
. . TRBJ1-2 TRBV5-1 TGCGCCAGCAGCTTGGCGGACAACTATGGCTACACCTTC CASSLADNYGYTF
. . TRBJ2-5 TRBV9 TGTGCCAGCAGCACCGCGGGCAGCCTTTACTTC CASSTAGSLYF
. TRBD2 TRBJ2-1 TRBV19 TGTGCCAGTAGTACACCCGAACTAGCGTATGAGCAGTTCTTC CASSTPELAYEQFF
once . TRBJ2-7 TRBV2 TGTGCCAGCAGTGGTTCTTACGGGCACTACGAGCAGTACTTC CASSGSYGHYEQYF
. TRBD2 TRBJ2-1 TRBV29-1 TGCAGCGTTCCTAATAGCGGGAGATTCAACAATGAGCAGTTCTTC CSVPNSGRFNNEQFF
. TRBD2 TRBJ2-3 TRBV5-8 TGTGCCAGCAGGACTAGCGGTTATACGCAGTATTTT CASRTSGYTQYF
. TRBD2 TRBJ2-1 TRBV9 TGTGCCAGCAGCGTAGCTGGGGCGGGAGGGCGGTCCTACAATGAGCAGTTCTTC CASSVAGAGGRSYNEQFF
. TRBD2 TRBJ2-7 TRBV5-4 TGTGCCAGCAGCCTAAGGACTAGCGTCGGCGAGCAGTACTTC CASSLRTSVGEQYF
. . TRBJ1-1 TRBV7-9 TGTGCCAGCAGCTTGTTGTCGCATGGGATGAACACTGAAGCTTTCTTT CASSLLSHGMNTEAFF
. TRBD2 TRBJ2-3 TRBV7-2 TGTGCCAGCAATCTAGCGGGGACAGATACGCAGTATTTT CASNLAGTDTQYF
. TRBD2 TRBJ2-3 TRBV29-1 TGCAGCGTTGAAACTAGCGGAACAGATACGCAGTATTTT CSVETSGTDTQYF
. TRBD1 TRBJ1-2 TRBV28 TGTGCCAGCAGTGTCCCGGGACAGGGGCCAGCTAACTATGGCTACACCTTC CASSVPGQGPANYGYTF
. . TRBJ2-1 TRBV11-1 TGTGCCAGCAGCTTAGTAGGTCCGGGTTGGCCGTCAGCCTACAATGAGCAGTTCTTC CASSLVGPGWPSAYNEQFF
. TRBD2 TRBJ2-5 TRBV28 TGTGCCAGCAGTTCGATGGGACTAGCCCAAGAGACCCAGTACTTC CASSSMGLAQETQYF
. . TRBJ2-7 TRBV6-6 TGTGCCAGCAGTTACATTGGCGGGGTCGACGAGCAGTACTTC CASSYIGGVDEQYF